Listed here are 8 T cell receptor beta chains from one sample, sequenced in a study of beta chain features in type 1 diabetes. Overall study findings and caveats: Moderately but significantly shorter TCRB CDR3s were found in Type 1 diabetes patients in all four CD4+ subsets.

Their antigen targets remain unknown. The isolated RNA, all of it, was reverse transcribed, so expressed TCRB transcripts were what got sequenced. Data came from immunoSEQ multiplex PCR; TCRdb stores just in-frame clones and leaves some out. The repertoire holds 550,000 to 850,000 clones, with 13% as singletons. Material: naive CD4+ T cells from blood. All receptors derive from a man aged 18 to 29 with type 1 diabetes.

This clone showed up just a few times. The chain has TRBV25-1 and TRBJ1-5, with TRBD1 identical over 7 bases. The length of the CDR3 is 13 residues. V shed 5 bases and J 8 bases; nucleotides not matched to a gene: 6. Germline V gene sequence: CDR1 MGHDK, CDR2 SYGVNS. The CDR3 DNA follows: TGTGCCAGCAGTCGGACAGGTTTAGAGCCCCAGCATTTT. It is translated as CASSRTGLEPQHF.

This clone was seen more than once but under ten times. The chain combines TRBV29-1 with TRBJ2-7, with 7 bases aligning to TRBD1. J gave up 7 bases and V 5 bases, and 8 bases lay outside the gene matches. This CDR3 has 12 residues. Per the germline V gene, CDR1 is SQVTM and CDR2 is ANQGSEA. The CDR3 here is CSVSPTGEEQYF. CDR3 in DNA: TGCAGCGTTAGCCCTACAGGGGAGGAGCAGTACTTC.

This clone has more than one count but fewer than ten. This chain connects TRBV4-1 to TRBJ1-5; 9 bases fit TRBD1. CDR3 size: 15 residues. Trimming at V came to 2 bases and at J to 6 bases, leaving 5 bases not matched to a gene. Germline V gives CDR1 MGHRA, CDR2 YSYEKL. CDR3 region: CASSQRTGEGQPQHF. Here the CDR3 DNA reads TGCGCCAGCAGCCAACGGACAGGGGAGGGTCAGCCCCAGCATTTT.

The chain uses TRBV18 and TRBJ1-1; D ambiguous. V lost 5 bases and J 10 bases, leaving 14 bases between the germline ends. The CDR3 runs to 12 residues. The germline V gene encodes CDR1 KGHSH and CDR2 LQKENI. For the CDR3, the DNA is TGTGCCAGCTCATCGGACGTGGACGCAGCTTTCTTT. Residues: CASSSDVDAAFF.

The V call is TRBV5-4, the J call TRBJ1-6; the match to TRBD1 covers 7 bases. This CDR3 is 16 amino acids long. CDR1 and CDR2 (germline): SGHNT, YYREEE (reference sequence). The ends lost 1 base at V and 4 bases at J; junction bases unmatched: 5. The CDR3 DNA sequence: TGTGCCAGCAGCTTGCCAGGGGGAGAATATAATTCACCCCTCCACTTT. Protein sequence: CASSLPGGEYNSPLHF.

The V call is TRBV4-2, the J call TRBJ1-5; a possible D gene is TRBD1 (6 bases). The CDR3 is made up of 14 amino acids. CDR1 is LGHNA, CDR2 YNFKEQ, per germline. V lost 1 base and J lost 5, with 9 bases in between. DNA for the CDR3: TGTGCCAGCAGCCAAGGGGGGCCTGATCAGCCCCAGCATTTT. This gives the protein CASSQGGPDQPQHF.

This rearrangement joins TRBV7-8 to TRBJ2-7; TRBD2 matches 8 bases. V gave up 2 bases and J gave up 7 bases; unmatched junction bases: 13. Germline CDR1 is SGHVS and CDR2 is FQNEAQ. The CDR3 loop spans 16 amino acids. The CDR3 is CASSLSLAGPLGEQYF. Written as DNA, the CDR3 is TGTGCCAGCAGCTTATCGTTAGCGGGGCCGTTGGGGGAGCAGTACTTC.

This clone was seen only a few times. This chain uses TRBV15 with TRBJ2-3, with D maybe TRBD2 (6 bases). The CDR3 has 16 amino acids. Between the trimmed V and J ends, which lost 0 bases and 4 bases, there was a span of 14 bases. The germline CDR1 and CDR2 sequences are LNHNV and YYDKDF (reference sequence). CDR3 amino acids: CATSREAGGLPDTQYF. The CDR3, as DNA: TGTGCCACCAGCAGAGAGGCCGGAGGGTTGCCAGATACGCAGTATTTT.